This TCR beta chain was found in a study of metastatic and nonmetastatic thyroid tumors. Study at large: Repertoires from blood and tumor or nodule tissue of malignant and benign thyroid patients were compared.

Notes on this clone: Its antigen remains unidentified. This could be a read error, since a much larger clone is one nucleotide away.

None of the patients had undergone any treatment ahead of thyroid surgery. General study results and limits: Reports indicated that malignant thyroid tumors showed significantly higher TCR beta diversity than benign nodules did, in blood and tumor.

Authors' data handling: The study's classifier, a distant-metastasis tool for papillary thyroid cancer, was built using CDR3 differences across clinicopathological groups. TCRdb re-called clones via MiXCR from the PCR reads. These V and J calls are TCRdb output, not the study's own analysis. The sample lists tens of thousands of clones; 20% were seen once. Sequences were obtained from adjacent normal tissue. The sequence was collected from a female donor with papillary thyroid cancer or a benign thyroid nodule (not recorded which). Some clones in this sample may be carry-over from other donors' samples.

The CDR3 sequence is CASSLTANYGNTF. The CDR3 region has the DNA TGTGCCAGCAGCTTGACAGCTAACTATGGCAACACCTTC. The chain is built from TRBV5-6 and TRBJ1-2, with unresolved D. The CDR3 has 13 residues. Per germline, CDR1 SGHDT and CDR2 YYEEEE.